Each of the 5 T cell receptor beta chains below was sequenced from the same sample in a study of shared clonotypes between healthy human individuals. Libraries were prepared by immunoSEQ multiplex PCR; TCRdb keeps only in-frame clonotypes and omits some of them. The table lists a few hundred thousand clones, 50% to 75% of them singletons. The sequencing input was memory CD4+ T cells sorted from blood. As for subset: CD45RA-negative fraction. The receptor source for this set is a man between 25 and 39 years old in good health.

The chain recombines TRBV9 with TRBJ2-7, with a weak D call TRBD2 (5 bases). Trimming took off 0 bases at V and 3 bases at J, with 13 bases between the two ends. The CDR3 has 15 amino acids. Germline loops: CDR1 SGDLS, CDR2 YYNGEE. The CDR3 protein is CASSVASGLNYEQYF. The CDR3, as DNA: TGTGCCAGCAGCGTAGCAAGCGGCCTGAACTACGAGCAGTACTTC.

On this clone itself: No DNA is shown, since the ends of the CDR3 on it are uncertain; the CDR3 is the one TCRdb lists. V and J are TRBV27 and TRBJ2-2. The germline V gene encodes CDR1 MNHEY and CDR2 SMNVEV (reference sequence). The CDR3 is 14 residues long, counting both termini. CDR3 loop: CASSPDFGNGELFF.

The chain recombines TRBV18 with TRBJ2-1; 12 nucleotides agree with TRBD2. CDR1 KGHSH and CDR2 LQKENI come from the germline V gene. The J segment lost 5 bases and the V segment lost 3 bases, leaving 14 bases of the junction unmatched. The CDR3 is 19 amino acids. The CDR3, as DNA: TGTGCCAGCTCACCCCTAGGACTAGCGGGAACGAGGGTCGACAATGAGCAGTTCTTC. Residues: CASSPLGLAGTRVDNEQFF.

The gene calls are TRBV6-1 and TRBJ1-5; 7 bases fit TRBD1. This CDR3 has 15 amino acids. With V trimmed by 2 bases and J by 8 bases, 9 bases remained unmatched. Germline CDR1 is MNHNS and CDR2 is SASEGT. The chain's CDR3 is CASSEWVRGLEPQHF. The CDR3 bases are TGTGCCAGCAGTGAATGGGTTAGGGGGCTGGAGCCCCAGCATTTT.

This clone was counted at least ten times. The rearrangement links TRBV6-1 to TRBJ1-2; tentatively, D is TRBD1 (5 bases). This CDR3 is built from 16 residues. Trimming took off 4 bases at V and 4 bases at J, with 19 bases between the two ends. Germline values: CDR1 MNHNS, CDR2 SASEGT. The CDR3 spells CASSGGLGQSAYGYTF. The CDR3 DNA sequence: TGTGCCAGCAGTGGGGGGTTAGGGCAGAGTGCCTATGGCTACACCTTC.